The T cell receptor (beta chain) described here comes from a study of shared clonotypes between healthy human individuals. CD4+ cells underwent separation, giving CD45RA+ naive and CD45RA-negative memory subsets. Points from the study as a whole: The study found lower generation probabilities in non-shared clonotypes than in those shared by all four donors.

There are 15 residues in the CDR3. Germline V lookup: CDR1 WNHNN, CDR2 SYGVQD (reference sequence). Trimming at V came to 3 bases and at J to 2 bases, leaving 4 bases not matched to a gene. Concerning this clone itself: No antigen is known for it.

The repertoire was sequenced with immunoSEQ multiplex PCR; TCRdb's copy has only in-frame clones and lacks some. The table shows over a million clones, with 95% to 97% occurring only once. Sequencing was carried out using naive CD4+ T cells sorted from blood. The sample's subset: CD45RA+ positively selected. This receptor was taken from a man between 25 and 39 years old in good health. The rearrangement links TRBV10-1 to TRBJ2-1; 7 bases map to TRBD2. CDR3 in DNA: TGCGCCAGCAGTGATTCAGCGGGAACCTACAATGAGCAGTTCTTC. As protein: CASSDSAGTYNEQFF.